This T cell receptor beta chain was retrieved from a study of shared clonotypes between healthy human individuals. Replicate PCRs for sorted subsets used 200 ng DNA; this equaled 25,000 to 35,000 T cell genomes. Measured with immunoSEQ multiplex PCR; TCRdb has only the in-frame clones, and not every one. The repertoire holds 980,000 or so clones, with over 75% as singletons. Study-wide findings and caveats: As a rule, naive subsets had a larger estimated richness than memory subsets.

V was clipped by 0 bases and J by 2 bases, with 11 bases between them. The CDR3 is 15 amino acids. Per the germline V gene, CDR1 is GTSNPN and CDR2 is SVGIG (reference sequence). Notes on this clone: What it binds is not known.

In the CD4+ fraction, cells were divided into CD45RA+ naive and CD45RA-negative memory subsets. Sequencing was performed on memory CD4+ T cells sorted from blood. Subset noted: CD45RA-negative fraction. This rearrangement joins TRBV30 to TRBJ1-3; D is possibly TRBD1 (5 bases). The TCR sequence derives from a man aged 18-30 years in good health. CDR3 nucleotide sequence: TGTGCCTGGAGTGTAGCAGGGAACACTGGAAACACCATATATTTT. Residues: CAWSVAGNTGNTIYF.